Reported below is one T cell receptor (beta chain). The antigen is undetermined. The treatment here: 15 to 20 received Ad26.COV2.S at low or high dose, single or two shots; 5 received placebo; per-sample allocation not given. Sampling was performed 63 days after the first vaccine or placebo injection. A Boston adult aged 18-55 years was the donor. Vaccine was an Ad26 vector expressing Wuhan-strain SARS-CoV-2 spike. From germline, CDR1 is SGHTA and CDR2 FQGTGA. This CDR3 is built from 15 residues. V lost 2 bases to trimming and J lost 3 bases, with 11 bases between them. This record belongs to a study of Ad26.COV2.S vaccination and SARS-CoV-2 variants. Study in general: By the intramuscular route, Ad26.COV2.S was given once, or twice 56 days apart.

Using immunoSEQ multiplex PCR, the repertoire was profiled, and TCRdb retains in-frame clones only, with some absent. The sample yields a few hundred thousand clones, about 91% seen once. The study, taken as a whole, reports: There was reportedly substantial breadth in spike-specific CD8+ and CD4+ T cell responses after vaccination.

This sequence joins TRBV7-3 and TRBJ1-5, with TRBD1 as a possible D gene (5 bases). The sequencing here drew on peripheral blood, taken in a trial of Ad26.COV2.S vaccine versus placebo. The sequence came from a person aged 18-60 years who received the Ad26.COV2.S COVID-19 vaccine or a placebo. As DNA, the CDR3 is TGTGCCAGCAGCTTAGACGGGGCAGCCAATCAGCCCCAGCATTTT. It is translated as CASSLDGAANQPQHF.